Below, 5 T cell receptor beta chains from the same sample are listed, as sequenced in a study of T cells in Graves' hyperthyroidism and ophthalmopathy. TCR beta CDR3 sequences were amplified from RNA transcripts. With the HTBI primer set, the TCR CDR3 went through a first round of RT-PCR. From the multiplex PCR reads, TCRdb called clonotypes with MiXCR, one entry per CDR3 protein. The data show 300,000 to 450,000 distinct CDR3 sequences, 15% to 18% seen once. Sequencing was performed on blood. These receptors came from a woman aged 18-29 years with Graves' hyperthyroidism that later progressed to Graves' ophthalmopathy.

This clonotype was found a few times. The V call is TRBV19, the J call TRBJ2-1; 7 bases fit TRBD2. The CDR3 spans 14 residues. V gave up 3 bases and J gave up 8 bases; unmatched junction bases: 7. Germline V lookup: CDR1 LNHDA, CDR2 SQIVND (reference sequence). The CDR3: CASSMIPSGDEQFF. The CDR3 nucleotides are TGTGCCAGTAGTATGATCCCCAGCGGGGATGAGCAGTTCTTC. Combining the CDR3 with reference TRBV19 and TRBJ2-1 gives the whole variable domain DGGITQSPKYLFRKEGQNVTLSCEQNLNHDAMYWYRQDPGQGLRLIYYSQIVNDFQKGDIAEGYSVSREKKESFPLTVTSAQKNPTAFYLCASSMIPSGDEQFFGPGTRLTVL.

The table lists this clonotype with many counts. The J gene is TRBJ1-2, the V gene TRBV30, with 8 nucleotides matching TRBD1. V shed 6 bases, J shed 7 bases, and the junction held 13 bases outside the gene matches. The CDR3 spans 14 residues. Germline-derived CDR1 and CDR2 are GTSNPN and SVGIG (reference sequence). The CDR3 DNA sequence: TGTGCCTGTACAGGCTCCCAGGGGGCGCTTGGCTACACCTTC. Amino acid sequence: CACTGSQGALGYTF.

Ten or more counts support this clonotype. The V gene is TRBV20-1, the J gene TRBJ2-3; D uncertain. Germline V gene lookup returns CDR1 DFQATT and CDR2 SNEGSKA (reference sequence). This CDR3 comprises 13 residues. Trimming cost V 3 bases and J 7 bases, with 14 bases left between them. This CDR3 reads CSASSPTLHTQYF. The DNA for the CDR3 is TGCAGTGCTAGTTCCCCCACTCTGCATACGCAGTATTTT.

The chain uses TRBV9 and TRBJ2-3, with a possible D match to TRBD2 (6 bases). The V end lost 4 bases, the J end lost 2 bases, and 14 bases lay between the germline ends. The germline V gene has CDR1 SGDLS and CDR2 YYNGEE. The CDR3 runs 15 residues. The CDR3 DNA sequence: TGTGCCAGCAGCCCCCGGGACTTCAACACAGATACGCAGTATTTT. It yields the protein CASSPRDFNTDTQYF.

The sample holds many counts of this clonotype. The chain recombines TRBV18 with TRBJ1-1, with D possibly being TRBD1 (5 bases). The germline gives CDR1 KGHSH, CDR2 LQKENI. Between the trimmed V and J ends, which lost 1 base and 0 bases, there was a span of 12 bases. This CDR3 is built from 16 residues. The CDR3 sequence is CASSPQVAGMNTEAFF. DNA for the CDR3: TGTGCCAGCTCACCACAGGTAGCAGGGATGAACACTGAAGCTTTCTTT.